This record covers a single T cell receptor (beta chain). Which antigen it targets is not known. Base quality data are lacking; no much larger clone is found one base away. This entry comes from a study of blood T cell repertoires in COVID-19 (dated by TCRdb to the early 2020s). Looking at the study overall: Samples from collaborators originated in the United States, Italy and Spain and spanned both the acute and convalescent phases of COVID-19. The material from the prospective study consisted of cDNA or gDNA derived from T cells, B-cell-depleted T cells, or PBMCs. The dataset comprised deeply sampled blood TCRbeta repertoires from subjects exposed to, actively infected with, or recovered from COVID-19. The repertoires were released in a freely available public database intended as a resource for research on the immune response to SARS-CoV-2. Samples came from the ongoing ImmuneRACE study (first 160 participants) plus 1,254 subjects from 6 global collaborators. The sample metadata nearly always contained a de-identified subject ID, COVID-19 status, age in years and sex. Where available, HLA class I and class II types were taken from metadata supplied by the sample provider and were not determined by assay-based typing.

TCRbeta CDR3 regions were amplified from genomic DNA by means of the immunoSEQ Assay, a bias-controlled multiplex PCR. As for the original processing: The number of nucleated cells in each sample was estimated by amplification of reference gene primers within the assay. Sequence reads were collapsed and filtered to measure the absolute abundance of every unique TCRbeta CDR3 rearrangement. For each sample, productive Simpson clonality was calculated by taking the square root of Simpson's diversity index across productive rearrangements. TCRdb's version of the immuneACCESS table is confined to in-frame rearrangements and falls short of the full clone set. An unresolved V gene accounts for under half of the shortfall where checked; the remainder is of unknown origin. The DNA gave D and trimming, while V, J and clone size come from that table. The sample table contains more than 150,000 clones; only one count was recorded for about 83% of them. The ten largest account for roughly 14% of the sample.

The collaborating institutions used their own protocols to collect whole blood in K2EDTA tubes. For TCRbeta analysis, collaborators shipped samples in one of three forms: frozen whole blood, isolated PBMCs, or DNA extracted from either of those sample types. The germline V gene supplies CDR1 MNHNS and CDR2 SASEGT. V sheds 2 bases and J sheds 7 bases, leaving 12 bases between their ends. Spanning cysteine to phenylalanine, the CDR3 consists of 15 amino acids. Only the CDR3 part of the read is kept: 45 bases, read in frame from the first base. Study-level results and caveats: The amount of clinical and demographic metadata varied by source and participant and was provided uncurated.

The chain is encoded by TRBV6-1 joined to TRBJ1-6, with TRBD1 perhaps the D gene, on 5 matching bases. This TCR came from a woman older than 75 with acute or convalescent COVID-19. Sequencing was done on a sample of peripheral blood. The nucleotide sequence reads TGTGCCAGCAGTGAAATGGGGGGGAAGAATTCACCCCTCCACTTT. Its product reads: CASSEMGGKNSPLHF.